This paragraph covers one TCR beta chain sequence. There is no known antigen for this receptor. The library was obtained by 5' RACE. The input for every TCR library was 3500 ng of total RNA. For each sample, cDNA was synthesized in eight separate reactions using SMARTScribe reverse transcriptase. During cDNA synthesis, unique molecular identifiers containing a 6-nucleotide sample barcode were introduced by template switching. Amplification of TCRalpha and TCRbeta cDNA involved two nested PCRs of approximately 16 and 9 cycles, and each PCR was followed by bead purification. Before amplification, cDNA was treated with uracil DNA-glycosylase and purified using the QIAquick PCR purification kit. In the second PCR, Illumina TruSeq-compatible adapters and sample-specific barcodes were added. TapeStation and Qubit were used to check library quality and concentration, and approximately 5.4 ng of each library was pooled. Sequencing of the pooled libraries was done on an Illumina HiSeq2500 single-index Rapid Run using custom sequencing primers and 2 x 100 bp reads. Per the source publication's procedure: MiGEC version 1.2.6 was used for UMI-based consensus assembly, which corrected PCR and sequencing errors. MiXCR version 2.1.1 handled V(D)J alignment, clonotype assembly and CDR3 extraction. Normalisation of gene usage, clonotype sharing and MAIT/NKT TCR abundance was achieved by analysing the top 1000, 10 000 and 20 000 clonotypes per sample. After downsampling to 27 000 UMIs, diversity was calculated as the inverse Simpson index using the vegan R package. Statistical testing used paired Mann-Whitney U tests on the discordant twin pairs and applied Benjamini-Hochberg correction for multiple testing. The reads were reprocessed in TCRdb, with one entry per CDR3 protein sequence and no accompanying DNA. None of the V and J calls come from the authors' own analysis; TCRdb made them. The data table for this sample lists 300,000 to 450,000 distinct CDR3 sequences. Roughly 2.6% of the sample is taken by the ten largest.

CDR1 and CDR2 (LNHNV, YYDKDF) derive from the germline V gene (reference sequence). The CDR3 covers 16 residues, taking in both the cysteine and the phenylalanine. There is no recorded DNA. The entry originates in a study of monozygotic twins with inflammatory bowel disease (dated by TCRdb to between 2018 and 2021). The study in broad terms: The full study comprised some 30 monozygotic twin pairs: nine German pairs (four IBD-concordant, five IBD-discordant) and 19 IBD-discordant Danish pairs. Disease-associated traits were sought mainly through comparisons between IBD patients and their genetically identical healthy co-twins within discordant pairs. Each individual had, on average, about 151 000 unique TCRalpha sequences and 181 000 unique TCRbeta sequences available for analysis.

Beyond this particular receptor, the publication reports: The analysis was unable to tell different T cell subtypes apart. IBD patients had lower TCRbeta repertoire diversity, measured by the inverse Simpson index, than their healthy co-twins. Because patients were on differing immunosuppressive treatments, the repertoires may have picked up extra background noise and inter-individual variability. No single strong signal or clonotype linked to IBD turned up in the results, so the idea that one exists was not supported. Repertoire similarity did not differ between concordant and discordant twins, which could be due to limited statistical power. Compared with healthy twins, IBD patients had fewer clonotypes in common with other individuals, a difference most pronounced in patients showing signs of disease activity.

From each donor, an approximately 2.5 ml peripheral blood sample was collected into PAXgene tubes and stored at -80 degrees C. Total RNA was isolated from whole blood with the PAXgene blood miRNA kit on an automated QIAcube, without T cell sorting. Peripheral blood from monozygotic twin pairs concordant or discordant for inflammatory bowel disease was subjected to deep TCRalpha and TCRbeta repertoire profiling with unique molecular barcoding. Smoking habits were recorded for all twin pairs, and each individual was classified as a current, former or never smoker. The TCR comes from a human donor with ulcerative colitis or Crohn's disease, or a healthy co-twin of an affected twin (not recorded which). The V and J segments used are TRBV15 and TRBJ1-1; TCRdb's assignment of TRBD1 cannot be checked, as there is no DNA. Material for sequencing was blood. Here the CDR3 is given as CATSSRRQGMNTEAFF.